One and the same sample provided the 17 T cell receptor beta chains below, sequenced in a study of blood T cell repertoires in COVID-19. TCRdb's table, derived via immunoSEQ multiplex PCR, lists solely in-frame clones and lacks some. The sample lists more than 150,000 clones, about 85% occurring once. The material sequenced was peripheral blood. These receptors originate from a woman in her seventies with acute or convalescent COVID-19.

The chain is built from TRBV7-9 and TRBJ2-3, with TRBD2 matching over 9 bases. This CDR3 contains 15 residues. V was pared by 2 bases and J by 6 bases, with 6 bases of the junction left unmatched. Germline V gives CDR1 SEHNR, CDR2 FQNEAQ (reference sequence). CDR3 sequence: CASSLPTSGPDTQYF. The CDR3 DNA reads as TGTGCCAGCAGCTTACCGACTAGCGGTCCGGATACGCAGTATTTT.

CDR3 bases: TGTGCCAGCAGCTTGGGGGCGGGTAATGAAAAACTGTTTTTT. Translation gives CASSLGAGNEKLFF. The chain carries TRBV7-2 and TRBJ1-4; D may be TRBD1 (6 bases). The V and J ends lost 3 bases and 4 bases respectively, with 9 bases between them. CDR1 SGHTA and CDR2 FQGNSA come from the germline V gene. The CDR3 extends over 14 amino acids.

The chain uses TRBV4-1 and TRBJ2-4, with D maybe TRBD1 (6 bases). The CDR3 sequence is 15 residues long. Germline CDR1 is MGHRA and CDR2 is YSYEKL. The germline V and J ends were trimmed by 1 base and 1 base, with 8 bases remaining between them. The CDR3 DNA sequence: TGCGCCAGCAGCCAAGCAACAGGGGCCAAAAACATTCAGTACTTC. Protein: CASSQATGAKNIQYF.

This rearrangement joins TRBV5-1 to TRBJ1-6; no clear D. V was cut by 0 bases and J by 8 bases, with 12 bases left in between. The CDR3 totals 15 residues. The germline CDR1 and CDR2 sequences are SGHRS and YFSETQ. As DNA, the CDR3 is TGCGCCAGCAGCTTGGACGCAGACTTTTATTCACCCCTCCACTTT. Amino acid sequence: CASSLDADFYSPLHF.

The chain joins TRBV6-5 to TRBJ2-3; D perhaps matches TRBD1 (6 bases). The germline CDR1 and CDR2 sequences are MNHEY and SVGAGI. The CDR3 sequence is 15 residues long. With 7 bases removed from V and 0 bases from J, the gap between germline ends came to 14 bases. CDR3 sequence (DNA): TGTGCCAGCAAACGGGACAACCCAAGCACAGATACGCAGTATTTT. This translates into CASKRDNPSTDTQYF.

The chain employs TRBV5-1 and TRBJ2-5; 11 bases fit TRBD2. CDR1 is SGHRS, CDR2 YFSETQ, per germline. The V segment lost 0 bases and the J segment 2 bases; nucleotides outside the gene matches: 0. The CDR3 runs 15 residues. CDR3 coding DNA: TGCGCCAGCAGCTTGGGACTAGCGGGGCAAGAGACCCAGTACTTC. It yields the protein CASSLGLAGQETQYF.

The chain combines TRBV14 with TRBJ1-6; maybe TRBD1 (5 bases). V was pared by 1 base and J by 7 bases, with 11 bases between. The length of the CDR3 is 15 residues. From germline, CDR1 is SGHDN and CDR2 FVKESK. This CDR3 reads CASSQAGGNNSPLHF. The CDR3 DNA reads as TGTGCCAGCAGCCAAGCTGGGGGGAACAATTCACCCCTCCACTTT.

The chain carries TRBV7-2 and TRBJ2-3; the match to TRBD2 covers 7 bases. CDR1 is SGHTA, CDR2 FQGNSA, per germline. V lost 4 bases to trimming and J lost 2 bases; unmatched junction nucleotides: 6. The CDR3 spans 15 residues. This chain's CDR3 is CASSYRTRVTDTQYF. The CDR3 region has the DNA TGTGCCAGCAGCTACAGGACTAGAGTCACAGATACGCAGTATTTT.

The chain links TRBV30 to TRBJ2-7; TRBD2 matches 11 bases. Germline assignment: CDR1 GTSNPN and CDR2 SVGIG (reference sequence). The CDR3 extends over 13 amino acids. V lost 0 bases to trimming and J lost 6 bases; unmatched junction nucleotides: 1. CDR3 nucleotides: TGTGCCTGGAGTGTGACTAGCGGGGCCGAGCAGTACTTC. As protein: CAWSVTSGAEQYF.

With regard to this clone: At one boundary the junction diverges from the germline segment, which might be a read error. The V gene is TRBV2, the J gene TRBJ1-1; D may be TRBD1 (5 bases). The germline V gene encodes CDR1 SNHLY and CDR2 FYNNEI. The CDR3 has 10 residues. The DNA for the CDR3 is TGTGCCAGCAGCCGGGACTTTAGTATGTTT. It is translated as CASSRDFSMF.

V gene TRBV5-1 combines with J gene TRBJ2-7; D is possibly TRBD1 (6 bases). CDR1 is SGHRS, CDR2 YFSETQ, per germline. CDR3 length: 15 residues. V lost 2 bases and J 2 bases, leaving 14 bases between the germline ends. Here the CDR3 reads CASSFVSGEPYEQYF. The CDR3 bases are TGCGCCAGCAGCTTTGTGTCAGGGGAACCCTACGAGCAGTACTTC. Together with reference TRBV5-1 and TRBJ2-7, the CDR3 gives the full variable domain: KAGVTQTPRYLIKTRGQQVTLSCSPISGHRSVSWYQQTPGQGLQFLFEYFSETQRNKGNFPGRFSGRQFSNSRSEMNVSTLELGDSALYLCASSFVSGEPYEQYFGPGTRLTVT.

The chain employs TRBV5-4 and TRBJ2-5; D may be TRBD2 (6 bases). V lost 4 bases, J lost 2 bases, and 15 bases lay in between. This CDR3 is 15 amino acids long. Looked up from germline, CDR1 is SGHNT and CDR2 is YYREEE (reference sequence). The CDR3 coding sequence is TGTGCCAGCAGCCTCGTTACCGGGGGACAAGAGACCCAGTACTTC. Protein: CASSLVTGGQETQYF.

The chain uses TRBV6-1 and TRBJ2-2, with D possibly being TRBD1 (5 bases). With 4 bases removed from V and 6 bases from J, the gap between germline ends came to 24 bases. This CDR3 has 18 residues. Germline lookup yields CDR1 MNHNS and CDR2 SASEGT. CDR3 nucleotides: TGTGCCAGCAGTGTCCCCTTAGGGGCGAGCCAAAGACCCGGGGAGCTGTTTTTT. It translates to CASSVPLGASQRPGELFF.

The chain carries TRBV29-1 and TRBJ2-1; possible D gene TRBD1, 7 bases. V was pared by 6 bases and J by 7 bases, with 16 bases between. Germline-derived CDR1 and CDR2 are SQVTM and ANQGSEA. This CDR3 spans 13 amino acids. CDR3 residues: CSVSGAGGNEQFF. For the CDR3, the DNA is TGCAGCGTATCTGGGGCAGGGGGGAATGAGCAGTTCTTC.

The rearrangement uses TRBV5-1 and TRBJ2-5; TRBD1 matches 9 bases. The CDR3 runs to 15 residues. The germline CDR1 and CDR2 sequences are SGHRS and YFSETQ. J gave up 1 base and V 4 bases, and 5 bases lay outside the gene matches. CDR3 in amino acids: CASSGNRGRQETQYF. CDR3 in DNA: TGCGCCAGCAGCGGAAACAGGGGGCGCCAAGAGACCCAGTACTTC.

The chain is built from TRBV6-5 and TRBJ1-6; TRBD1 matches 7 bases. Trimming removed 6 bases from V and 4 bases from J; junction bases left unmatched: 9. Germline CDR1 is MNHEY and CDR2 is SVGAGI. This CDR3 spans 16 amino acids. The CDR3 bases are TGTGCCAGCAGCTACACTCCGGGACAGTATAATTCACCCCTCCACTTT. Its protein product is CASSYTPGQYNSPLHF.

The chain couples TRBV19 to TRBJ2-1; D is possibly TRBD2 (6 bases). This CDR3 contains 13 residues. In germline, CDR1 is LNHDA, CDR2 SQIVND (reference sequence). V was clipped by 2 bases and J by 6 bases, with 8 bases between them. CDR3 region: CASSIRGVNEQFF. DNA for the CDR3: TGTGCCAGTAGTATACGCGGGGTCAATGAGCAGTTCTTC.